This record concerns one T cell receptor beta chain sequence. Its antigen is currently unknown. TCRdb reprocessed the 5' RACE reads via MiXCR and lists one record per CDR3 protein. There are hundreds of thousands of distinct CDR3 sequences in the sample; 8.7% occur only once, and about 3.7% lies in the top ten. The source of the sample is a study of T cells after yellow fever vaccination. Study overall: Fractions of low cell number were prepared using SMART-Seq v4 Ultra Low Input.

Overall study results and limits: Abundant clonotypes from the bulk population could contaminate FACS-sorted repertoires. Subsequent to the booster, the majority of primary-vaccination clones reappeared (96% CD4, 80% to 90% CD8).

The CDR3 spans 15 residues. CDR1 SGHRS and CDR2 YFSETQ come from the germline V gene. Trimming took off 5 bases at V and 5 bases at J, with 17 bases between the two ends. Source: CD4+ T cells sorted from PBMCs, taken 5 days after the yellow fever booster vaccination. The rearrangement uses TRBV5-1 and TRBJ1-5, with a possible D match to TRBD1 (6 bases). The TCR originated in a man aged 18 to 30 who received the YFV17D yellow fever vaccine. The CDR3 coding sequence is TGCGCCAGCAGTCCAACCGGGACACTTCATCAGCCCCAGCATTTT. Its protein product is CASSPTGTLHQPQHF.